Below, one TCR beta chain is given with its context. The entry originates in a study of OX40 agonist ivuxolimab in advanced cancers. Clones were read by immunoSEQ multiplex PCR, and TCRdb kept only the in-frame ones, dropping some. The table records 25,000 to 30,000 clones, roughly 80% of them present only once. Trimming at V came to 5 bases and at J to 6 bases, leaving 6 bases not matched to a gene. This CDR3 has 15 amino acids. CDR1 LNHDA and CDR2 SQIVND come from the germline V gene (reference sequence). The TCR was taken from an adult with an advanced solid tumor such as melanoma, head and neck, liver or kidney cancer. The genes are TRBV19 and TRBJ1-4; 10 bases match TRBD1. This sample comprised CD4+ or CD8+ T cells sorted from blood, obtained in a trial of the OX40 agonist ivuxolimab. CDR3 loop: CASSASGTGDEKLFF. The CDR3 DNA reads TGTGCCAGTAGTGCCTCCGGGACAGGGGATGAAAAACTGTTTTTT.